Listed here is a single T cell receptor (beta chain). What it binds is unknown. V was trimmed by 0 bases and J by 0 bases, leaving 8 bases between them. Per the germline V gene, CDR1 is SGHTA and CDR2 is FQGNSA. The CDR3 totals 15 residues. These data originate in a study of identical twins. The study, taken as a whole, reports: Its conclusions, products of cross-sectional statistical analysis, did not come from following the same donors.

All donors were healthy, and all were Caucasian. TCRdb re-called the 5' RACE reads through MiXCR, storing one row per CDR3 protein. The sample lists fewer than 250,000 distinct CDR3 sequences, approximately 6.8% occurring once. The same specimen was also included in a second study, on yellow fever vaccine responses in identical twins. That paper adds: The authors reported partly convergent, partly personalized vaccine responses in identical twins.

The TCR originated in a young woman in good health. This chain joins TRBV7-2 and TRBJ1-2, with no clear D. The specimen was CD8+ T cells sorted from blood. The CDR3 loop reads CASSLAGNANYGYTF. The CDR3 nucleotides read TGTGCCAGCAGCTTAGCGGGCAATGCTAACTATGGCTACACCTTC.